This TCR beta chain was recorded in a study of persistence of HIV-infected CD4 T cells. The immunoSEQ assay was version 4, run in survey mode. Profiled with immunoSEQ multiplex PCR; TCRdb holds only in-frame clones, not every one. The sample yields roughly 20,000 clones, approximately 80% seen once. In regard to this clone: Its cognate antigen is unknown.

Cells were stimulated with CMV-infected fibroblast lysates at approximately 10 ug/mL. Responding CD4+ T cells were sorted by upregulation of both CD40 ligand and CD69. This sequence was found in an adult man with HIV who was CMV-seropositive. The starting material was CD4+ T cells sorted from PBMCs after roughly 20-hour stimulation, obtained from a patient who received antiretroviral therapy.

The chain's CDR3 is CASSPGQAGSPLHF. The CDR3 coding sequence is TGCGCCAGCAGCCCGGGACAGGCAGGTTCACCCCTCCACTTT. The chain is built from TRBV5-1 and TRBJ1-6, with 8 nucleotides matching TRBD1. This CDR3 region has 14 residues. Germline V gene sequence: CDR1 SGHRS, CDR2 YFSETQ. Losses at the gene ends were 4 bases for V and 9 bases for J; bases not matched to a gene: 6.